This T cell receptor beta chain was recorded in a study of control samples from healthy donors and cancer patients. Profiling relied on immunoSEQ multiplex PCR, and the TCRdb table lists in-frame clones only, not all of them. In the table there are approximately 160,000 clones, around nine tenths of which are singletons. V lost 4 bases and J lost 2; bases outside the gene matches: 4. The CDR3 runs 15 residues. Germline V gene lookup returns CDR1 SGHNT and CDR2 YYREEE (reference sequence). This chain uses TRBV5-4 with TRBJ2-1; 9 positions match TRBD1. This TCR came from a woman in her twenties or thirties in good health. Input material: blood. The CDR3 DNA reads TGTGCCAGCAGCCTCGGACAGGGGCCCTACAATGAGCAGTTCTTC. The encoded protein is CASSLGQGPYNEQFF.